This is a list of T cell receptor beta chains from one sample in a study of CD8 T cells in ankylosing spondylitis. TCRdb re-called the 5' RACE reads through MiXCR, storing one row per CDR3 protein. The data show approximately 300,000 distinct CDR3 sequences, with about 20% seen just once and roughly 3.6% held by the top ten. The sequenced sample consisted of blood, either unsorted or a sorted T cell fraction (not recorded which). These receptors all come from a female donor with ankylosing spondylitis or in good health (not recorded which). Both conserved end residues are part of each CDR3. The order of the fields is V gene, D gene, J gene, clone size, CDR3 DNA, CDR3 protein. A D gene is named only where the DNA matches it firmly. Some rows mark clone size as missing; the rest say once, few, many or name a class of expanded clone.

v_gene: TRBV20-1
d_gene: -
j_gene: TRBJ2-3
abundance: -
CDR3nt: TGCAGTGCCCCCCCGAGGGGTACAGATACGCAGTATTTT
CDR3aa: CSAPPRGTDTQYF

v_gene: TRBV10-2
d_gene: -
j_gene: TRBJ2-7
abundance: -
CDR3nt: TGCGCCAGCATAATGGACTACGAGCAGTACTTC
CDR3aa: CASIMDYEQYF

v_gene: TRBV3-1
d_gene: -
j_gene: TRBJ2-3
abundance: -
CDR3nt: TGTGCCAGCAGCCAAGATAGGACACTGAGCACAGATACGCAGTATTTT
CDR3aa: CASSQDRTLSTDTQYF

v_gene: TRBV6-2/TRBV6-3
d_gene: -
j_gene: TRBJ1-2
abundance: -
CDR3nt: TGTGCCAGCCACGACCGGACCAGGGGCTATGGCTACACCTTC
CDR3aa: CASHDRTRGYGYTF

v_gene: TRBV29-1
d_gene: -
j_gene: TRBJ2-3
abundance: -
CDR3nt: TGCAGCGTGGGGGGCGCAGATACGCAGTATTTT
CDR3aa: CSVGGADTQYF

v_gene: TRBV12-3/TRBV12-4
d_gene: -
j_gene: TRBJ2-1
abundance: few
CDR3nt: TGTGCCAGCAGCTCGATAGACGGTTACTCCTACAATGAGCAGTTCTTC
CDR3aa: CASSSIDGYSYNEQFF

v_gene: TRBV7-8
d_gene: -
j_gene: TRBJ2-1
abundance: -
CDR3nt: TGTGCCAGCAGCTTAGTTAGGACAGAGCAGTTCTTC
CDR3aa: CASSLVRTEQFF

v_gene: TRBV29-1
d_gene: -
j_gene: TRBJ1-4
abundance: few
CDR3nt: TGCAGCGTTAGGGGGGCGAGTGAAAAACTGTTTTTT
CDR3aa: CSVRGASEKLFF

v_gene: TRBV12-3/TRBV12-4
d_gene: -
j_gene: TRBJ2-3
abundance: few
CDR3nt: TGTGCCAGCAGTTTAGACGTAGGCAGGGGTCTCACCGATACGCAGTATTTT
CDR3aa: CASSLDVGRGLTDTQYF

v_gene: TRBV29-1
d_gene: -
j_gene: TRBJ1-1
abundance: many
CDR3nt: TGCAGCGTCTCGACACTGATGAACACTGAAGCTTTCTTT
CDR3aa: CSVSTLMNTEAFF

v_gene: TRBV12-3/TRBV12-4
d_gene: -
j_gene: TRBJ1-2
abundance: -
CDR3nt: TGTGCCAGCAGTTGGTCCCCGGCAGATGGCTACACCTTC
CDR3aa: CASSWSPADGYTF

v_gene: TRBV7-6
d_gene: TRBD2
j_gene: TRBJ2-5
abundance: -
CDR3nt: TGTGCCAGCAGCCTCCCTACTAGCGGCAAGGACTTC
CDR3aa: CASSLPTSGKDF

v_gene: TRBV2
d_gene: -
j_gene: TRBJ2-1
abundance: few
CDR3nt: TGTGCCAGCAGAGCCACTACTACTCACTCCTACAATGAGCAGTTCTTC
CDR3aa: CASRATTTHSYNEQFF

v_gene: TRBV12-3/TRBV12-4
d_gene: TRBD2
j_gene: TRBJ2-1
abundance: -
CDR3nt: TGTGCCAGCAGTTTAAGCAGACGGGGGCTAGCGGGAGGAGGAACCTACAATGAGCAGTTCTTC
CDR3aa: CASSLSRRGLAGGGTYNEQFF

v_gene: TRBV7-2
d_gene: -
j_gene: TRBJ2-3
abundance: -
CDR3nt: TGTGCCAGCAGCTTCTCACAGGGTCGTAGAGGAGATACGCAGTATTTT
CDR3aa: CASSFSQGRRGDTQYF

v_gene: TRBV20-1
d_gene: TRBD2
j_gene: TRBJ2-7
abundance: few
CDR3nt: TGCAGTGCTAGAGATACGGCTAGCGGCCTTGTCGAGCAGTACTTC
CDR3aa: CSARDTASGLVEQYF

v_gene: TRBV20-1
d_gene: -
j_gene: TRBJ2-1
abundance: few
CDR3nt: TGCAGTGCTAGCAAGGGCCTCGGAAACAATGAGCAGTTCTTC
CDR3aa: CSASKGLGNNEQFF

v_gene: TRBV12-3/TRBV12-4
d_gene: TRBD1
j_gene: TRBJ1-5
abundance: -
CDR3nt: TGTGCCAGCAGACAGACAGGGGGCGGAAGAAGCAATCAGCCCCAGCATTTT
CDR3aa: CASRQTGGGRSNQPQHF

v_gene: TRBV30
d_gene: -
j_gene: TRBJ1-1
abundance: -
CDR3nt: TGTGCCTGGAGTGTAGGCTCTGGCACTGAAGCTTTCTTT
CDR3aa: CAWSVGSGTEAFF

v_gene: TRBV18
d_gene: -
j_gene: TRBJ2-1
abundance: few
CDR3nt: TGTGCCAGCTCGACCGAAGGGTCAAGCTCCTACAATGAGCAGTTCTTC
CDR3aa: CASSTEGSSSYNEQFF

v_gene: TRBV7-2
d_gene: -
j_gene: TRBJ2-7
abundance: few
CDR3nt: TGTGCCAGCAGCTTTGAGGGTAGCTCCCTCTCCGAGCAGTACTTC
CDR3aa: CASSFEGSSLSEQYF

v_gene: TRBV6-1
d_gene: -
j_gene: TRBJ2-2
abundance: few
CDR3nt: TGTGCCAGCAGCCGCAGCCTTTGGAACACCGGGGAGCTGTTTTTT
CDR3aa: CASSRSLWNTGELFF

v_gene: TRBV4-3
d_gene: -
j_gene: TRBJ1-2
abundance: -
CDR3nt: TGCGCCGGCAGCCATGGCCAGAACTATGGCTACACCTTC
CDR3aa: CAGSHGQNYGYTF

v_gene: TRBV12-3/TRBV12-4
d_gene: -
j_gene: TRBJ2-7
abundance: few
CDR3nt: TGTGCCAGCAGCTCTGGAGGGGATTACGAGCAGTACTTC
CDR3aa: CASSSGGDYEQYF

v_gene: TRBV19
d_gene: TRBD1
j_gene: TRBJ2-6
abundance: few
CDR3nt: TGTGCCAGTAGTACAGCCCAATTCACCAGGGGGTCTGGGGCCAACGTCCTGACTTTC
CDR3aa: CASSTAQFTRGSGANVLTF

v_gene: TRBV29-1
d_gene: TRBD1
j_gene: TRBJ2-7
abundance: many
CDR3nt: TGCAGCGTTGAAGGGACAGGAGTAACCTACGAGCAGTACTTC
CDR3aa: CSVEGTGVTYEQYF

v_gene: TRBV10-3
d_gene: TRBD2
j_gene: TRBJ2-7
abundance: few
CDR3nt: TGTGCCATCAGTGGGACTAGCGGGCACGAGCAGTACTTC
CDR3aa: CAISGTSGHEQYF

v_gene: TRBV24-1
d_gene: -
j_gene: TRBJ2-1
abundance: -
CDR3nt: TGTGCCACCAGTGATTTGCCTGGTGAGCAGTTCTTC
CDR3aa: CATSDLPGEQFF

v_gene: TRBV18
d_gene: TRBD1
j_gene: TRBJ1-1
abundance: once
CDR3nt: TGTGCCAGCTCCGTTGGACAGGGGAACACTGAAGCTTTCTTT
CDR3aa: CASSVGQGNTEAFF

v_gene: TRBV7-2
d_gene: -
j_gene: TRBJ1-1
abundance: -
CDR3nt: TGTGCCAGCAGCTTAGTGGGGGTAACTGAAGCTTTCTTT
CDR3aa: CASSLVGVTEAFF

v_gene: TRBV7-9
d_gene: TRBD2
j_gene: TRBJ2-1
abundance: few
CDR3nt: TGTGCCAGCAGCTTAGCACTAGCGGGAGGGGCTGAGCAGTTCTTC
CDR3aa: CASSLALAGGAEQFF

v_gene: TRBV7-9
d_gene: -
j_gene: TRBJ2-5
abundance: -
CDR3nt: TGTGCCAGCAGCCCGGGGGCGGGGACCCAGTACTTC
CDR3aa: CASSPGAGTQYF

v_gene: TRBV12-3/TRBV12-4
d_gene: TRBD2
j_gene: TRBJ2-1
abundance: -
CDR3nt: TGTGCCAGCAGTTCAGGACTAGCGGGTCTGAGCTCCTACAATGAGCAGTTCTTC
CDR3aa: CASSSGLAGLSSYNEQFF

v_gene: TRBV10-3
d_gene: -
j_gene: TRBJ1-2
abundance: few
CDR3nt: TGTGCCATCAGGACTTTTGGAGTTGTGAACAGGGATGGCTACACCTTC
CDR3aa: CAIRTFGVVNRDGYTF

v_gene: TRBV7-2
d_gene: TRBD1
j_gene: TRBJ2-7
abundance: many
CDR3nt: TGTGCCAGCAGCTCAGGGACAGCGTACTACGAGCAGTACTTC
CDR3aa: CASSSGTAYYEQYF

v_gene: TRBV7-6
d_gene: TRBD2
j_gene: TRBJ2-3
abundance: -
CDR3nt: TGTGCCAGCAGCTTAGTAACTAGCGGGCTTAGCACAGATACGCAGTATTTT
CDR3aa: CASSLVTSGLSTDTQYF

v_gene: TRBV12-5
d_gene: -
j_gene: TRBJ2-5
abundance: few
CDR3nt: TGTGCTAGTGGTTCCTCAGGGGTAGAGACCCAGTACTTC
CDR3aa: CASGSSGVETQYF

v_gene: TRBV27
d_gene: -
j_gene: TRBJ1-1
abundance: -
CDR3nt: TGTGCCAGCAGCTGGGGGGCGAACACTGAAGCTTTCTTT
CDR3aa: CASSWGANTEAFF

v_gene: TRBV20-1
d_gene: -
j_gene: TRBJ1-1
abundance: -
CDR3nt: TGCAGTGCTGAGGGCGGGGGTGGGACTGAAGCTTTCTTT
CDR3aa: CSAEGGGGTEAFF

v_gene: TRBV5-5
d_gene: -
j_gene: TRBJ1-2
abundance: -
CDR3nt: TGTGCCAGCAGCTTGGTTGGGAGAACTAACTATGGCTACACCTTC
CDR3aa: CASSLVGRTNYGYTF

v_gene: TRBV20-1
d_gene: -
j_gene: TRBJ1-2
abundance: many
CDR3nt: TGCAGTGCTCCTCCCCACAGTCTGTATGGCTACACCTTC
CDR3aa: CSAPPHSLYGYTF

v_gene: TRBV6-5
d_gene: -
j_gene: TRBJ2-1
abundance: -
CDR3nt: TGTGCCAGCAGTTTCGCGGCCTCCCCGCTGGGATACAATGAGCAGTTCTTC
CDR3aa: CASSFAASPLGYNEQFF

v_gene: TRBV20-1
d_gene: TRBD2
j_gene: TRBJ2-6
abundance: -
CDR3nt: TGCAGTGCTAGAGCGACTAGCGGGAGTTTTGCCAACGTCCTGACTTTC
CDR3aa: CSARATSGSFANVLTF

v_gene: TRBV10-3
d_gene: -
j_gene: TRBJ2-1
abundance: many
CDR3nt: TGTGCCATCAGTGAGTCCTCCGCGGTCAATGAGCAGTTCTTC
CDR3aa: CAISESSAVNEQFF

v_gene: TRBV7-2
d_gene: -
j_gene: TRBJ2-7
abundance: -
CDR3nt: TGTGCCAGCAGCGAGGGACCGGATCCCTACGAGCAGTACTTC
CDR3aa: CASSEGPDPYEQYF

v_gene: TRBV5-1
d_gene: -
j_gene: TRBJ2-5
abundance: few
CDR3nt: TGCGCCAGCAGCTTGGCCTCCGGATCCCGGTACTTC
CDR3aa: CASSLASGSRYF

v_gene: TRBV14
d_gene: TRBD1
j_gene: TRBJ1-6
abundance: few
CDR3nt: TGTGCCAGCAGCCAAGATACATACAGGGGTAGGGGTTCACCCCTCCACTTT
CDR3aa: CASSQDTYRGRGSPLHF

v_gene: TRBV20-1
d_gene: -
j_gene: TRBJ2-1
abundance: -
CDR3nt: TGCAGTGCCCTAGGCGGGTTCTCGTACTACAATGAGCAGTTCTTC
CDR3aa: CSALGGFSYYNEQFF

v_gene: TRBV24-1
d_gene: -
j_gene: TRBJ2-1
abundance: -
CDR3nt: TGTGCCACCGGGCTAGCGCCGGATAATGAGCAGTTCTTC
CDR3aa: CATGLAPDNEQFF